The next 21 T cell receptor beta chains were all read from a single sample in a study of sequential checkpoint blockade in melanoma (dated by TCRdb to the late 2010s). Preparation of the library involved the immunoSEQ multiplex PCR assay. Here the immuneACCESS table is served through TCRdb, limited to in-frame sequences with V and J called. Missing clones are a known gap in these copies; in checked studies unresolved V genes cover under half, and the rest lacks a known reason. Here the sample has about 32,000 clones; around 82% occur a single time. Around 18% of the sample belongs to the ten largest clones. The treatment or condition tag for this specimen amounts to: randomized to nivolumab then ipilimumab (arm A) or the reverse (arm B). The specimen comprised CD8+ T cells sorted from blood (inferred from file names), sampled from a patient given nivolumab and ipilimumab in sequence. The origin of the receptors is a human donor with melanoma.

The chain employs TRBV6-5 and TRBJ2-4, with unresolved D. CDR1 and CDR2 (germline): MNHEY, SVGAGI. Trimming took off 5 bases at V and 9 bases at J, with 17 bases between the two ends. CDR3 length: 14 residues. The CDR3 nucleotides read TGTGCCAGCAGTCCCGGGTTTTCCCTGGGCATTCAGTACTTC. Protein sequence: CASSPGFSLGIQYF.

This chain joins TRBV28 and TRBJ2-7; perhaps TRBD2 as D (5 bases). The CDR3 spans 14 residues. V shed 6 bases and J shed 5 bases, with 17 bases lying between them. From germline, CDR1 is MDHEN and CDR2 SYDVKM. CDR3 in DNA: TGTGCCAGCAGCCGCCCTGGGAGTGACCACGAGCAGTACTTC. Its translation is CASSRPGSDHEQYF.

The chain joins TRBV11-2 to TRBJ1-2, with TRBD1 identical over 8 bases. CDR1 SGHAT and CDR2 FQNNGV come from the germline V gene. The CDR3 length is 15 residues. The junction had 7 bases not matched to a gene; V was cut back by 4 bases and J by 3 bases. CDR3 bases: TGTGCCAGCAGCTCCCCTGACAGGGGATACTATGGCTACACCTTC. It is translated as CASSSPDRGYYGYTF.

The chain uses TRBV6-5 and TRBJ1-2, with TRBD1 matching 9 bases. The CDR3 consists of 14 residues. Germline assignment: CDR1 MNHEY and CDR2 SVGAGI. V was clipped by 2 bases and J by 8 bases; unmatched bases: 6. CDR3 sequence (DNA): TGTGCCAGCAGTTACGGGACAGGGCCAGGGGGCTACACCTTC. The encoded protein is CASSYGTGPGGYTF.

V is TRBV29-1 and J is TRBJ2-1, with D tentatively TRBD2 (6 bases). The CDR3 extends over 13 amino acids. V lost 4 bases, J lost 4 bases, and 11 bases lay in between. Germline V lookup: CDR1 SQVTM, CDR2 ANQGSEA. The CDR3 is CSVAGLDYNEQFF. CDR3 bases: TGCAGCGTTGCGGGACTGGATTACAATGAGCAGTTCTTC.

The chain employs TRBV7-2 and TRBJ2-4; the D gene is possibly TRBD2 (6 bases). V dropped 2 bases and J dropped 0 bases, with 11 bases sitting between them. Germline CDR1 SGHTA, CDR2 FQGNSA. The CDR3 runs to 16 residues. The CDR3 here is CASSLNKGLAKNIQYF. As DNA, the CDR3 is TGTGCCAGCAGCTTAAATAAGGGACTAGCCAAAAACATTCAGTACTTC.

In nucleotides, the CDR3 is TGTGCCAGCTCACCATGGGAGGCTCCCTCTGGAAACACCATATATTTT. This translates into CASSPWEAPSGNTIYF. V gene TRBV18 combines with J gene TRBJ1-3; the D is unclear. From germline, CDR1 is KGHSH and CDR2 LQKENI. V lost 2 bases and J 0 bases, leaving 11 bases between the germline ends. The CDR3 runs to 16 residues. Variable domain in full (rest from reference TRBV18 and TRBJ1-3): NAGVMQNPRHLVRRRGQEARLRCSPMKGHSHVYWYRQLPEEGLKFMVYLQKENIIDESGMPKERFSAEFPKEGPSILRIQQVVRGDSAAYFCASSPWEAPSGNTIYFGEGSWLTVV.

The gene calls are TRBV6-1 and TRBJ2-7, with unresolved D. V lost 2 bases and J 0 bases, leaving 8 bases between the germline ends. The germline V gene encodes CDR1 MNHNS and CDR2 SASEGT. The CDR3 is 14 amino acids. The CDR3 DNA reads as TGTGCCAGCAGTGAAATGGGCAGCTCCTACGAGCAGTACTTC. It translates to CASSEMGSSYEQYF.

This clone is categorized as medium-sized. Other DNA sequences in this specimen translate into the identical CDR3. This chain links TRBV9 with TRBJ2-7; TRBD2 matches at 10 bases. The V and J ends lost 4 bases and 1 base, in that order; junction bases with no gene match: 5. This CDR3 contains 15 residues. Germline V gene sequence: CDR1 SGDLS, CDR2 YYNGEE. The CDR3 DNA is TGTGCCAGCAGCTTACTAGCGGGACGGTCCTACGAGCAGTACTTC. Its translation is CASSLLAGRSYEQYF.

V usage is TRBV7-2 and J usage is TRBJ2-1; D remains unclear. Germline V CDR1 and CDR2: SGHTA, FQGNSA. This CDR3 contains 15 residues. Trimming pared 5 bases from V and 6 bases from J, leaving 17 bases between. CDR3 sequence reads: CASSPFEDTVNEQFF. CDR3 coding DNA: TGTGCCAGCAGCCCGTTTGAGGATACGGTCAATGAGCAGTTCTTC.

This chain joins TRBV10-3 and TRBJ1-5; D may be TRBD1 (5 bases). Germline-derived CDR1 and CDR2 are ENHRY and SYGVKD. The CDR3 runs 15 residues. V was clipped by 6 bases and J by 4 bases, with 16 bases between them. This CDR3 reads CAISLSGGVNQPQHF. The CDR3 region has the DNA TGTGCCATCAGCCTGAGTGGAGGGGTAAATCAGCCCCAGCATTTT.

CDR3 sequence (DNA): TGTGCCAGCGGAGGGACAGGGGATTCTATTCCCTATGGCAATTCACCCCTCCACTTT. Protein: CASGGTGDSIPYGNSPLHF. V usage is TRBV28 and J usage is TRBJ1-6; 10 positions agree with TRBD1. After removal of 8 bases from V and 7 bases from J, the junction contained 20 bases not matched to a gene. CDR1 MDHEN and CDR2 SYDVKM come from the germline V gene. The CDR3 totals 19 residues.

The V gene is TRBV5-1, the J gene TRBJ1-1; maybe TRBD1 (6 bases). Germline V gene data show CDR1 as SGHRS and CDR2 as YFSETQ. The CDR3 has 13 amino acids. The germline V and J ends were trimmed by 3 bases and 4 bases, with 10 bases remaining between them. The CDR3 here is CASSSTGRTEAFF. Written as DNA, the CDR3 is TGCGCCAGCAGCTCAACAGGGCGCACTGAAGCTTTCTTT.

This chain uses TRBV5-6 with TRBJ1-6; TRBD1 is a possible D gene (6 bases). With 7 bases removed from V and 10 bases from J, the gap between germline ends came to 18 bases. This CDR3 has 14 residues. CDR1 is SGHDT, CDR2 YYEEEE, per germline. The CDR3 DNA reads TGTGCCAGCTTACCAGGGGCTAGTGGGTCACCCCTCCACTTT. Its translation: CASLPGASGSPLHF. Full variable domain (missing parts from reference TRBV5-6 and TRBJ1-6): DAGVTQSPTHLIKTRGQQVTLRCSPKSGHDTVSWYQQALGQGPQFIFQYYEEEERQRGNFPDRFSGHQFPNYSSELNVNALLLGDSALYLCASLPGASGSPLHFGNGTRLTVT.

This chain joins TRBV19 and TRBJ1-2; a possible D gene is TRBD1 (6 bases). Germline CDR1 LNHDA, CDR2 SQIVND (reference sequence). This CDR3 region has 16 residues. V lost 5 bases and J lost 8, with 24 bases in between. CDR3 sequence (DNA): TGTGCCAGTAGTCCAGGAGCAGGGGTGCCCATCCAAGGCTACACCTTC. Amino acid sequence: CASSPGAGVPIQGYTF.

The V and J genes are TRBV6-5 and TRBJ1-3, with a weak D call TRBD1 (6 bases). The CDR3 runs to 14 residues. Germline values: CDR1 MNHEY, CDR2 SVGAGI. Trimming removed 8 bases at V and 0 bases at J, with 11 bases between. This chain's CDR3 is CASSQGSSGNTIYF. CDR3 sequence (DNA): TGTGCCAGCTCTCAGGGGAGCTCTGGAAACACCATATATTTT.

This sequence joins TRBV18 and TRBJ1-2; 8 bases fit TRBD1. The germline V gene encodes CDR1 KGHSH and CDR2 LQKENI. The CDR3 contains 17 residues. Trimming cost V 2 bases and J 2 bases; bases outside gene matches: 10. CDR3 nucleotide sequence: TGTGCCAGCTCACCATCGTCCGGTAGACAGGGGAACTATGGCTACACCTTC. This gives the protein CASSPSSGRQGNYGYTF.

V is TRBV2 and J is TRBJ2-5; 16 bases match TRBD2. CDR3 length: 20 residues. Germline CDR1 reads SNHLY; CDR2 reads FYNNEI. V shed 2 bases, J shed 5 bases, and the junction held 14 bases outside the gene matches. The CDR3 sequence is CASSEWGLAGGPDGGETQYF. The DNA of the CDR3 is TGTGCCAGCAGTGAATGGGGACTAGCGGGAGGGCCGGACGGCGGGGAGACCCAGTACTTC.

The chain recombines TRBV6-4 with TRBJ2-7; 7 bases match TRBD2. Germline CDR1 is MRHNA and CDR2 is SNTAGT. This CDR3 spans 15 amino acids. The ends lost 0 bases at V and 3 bases at J; junction bases unmatched: 5. The CDR3 nucleotides read TGTGCCAGCAGTGACTCGCCCAGCGGGGTCTACGAGCAGTACTTC. It is translated as CASSDSPSGVYEQYF.

The V and J genes are TRBV5-4 and TRBJ2-2, with unresolved D. CDR3 length: 12 residues. Trimming cost V 4 bases and J 4 bases, with 5 bases left between them. From germline, CDR1 is SGHNT and CDR2 YYREEE (reference sequence). CDR3 residues: CASSPGTGELFF. The CDR3 DNA is TGTGCCAGCAGCCCGGGCACCGGGGAGCTGTTTTTT.

This clone was detected a few times. V gene TRBV7-6 combines with J gene TRBJ1-2; TRBD1 aligns across 10 bases. V gave up 4 bases and J gave up 8 bases; unmatched junction bases: 7. Per the germline V gene, CDR1 is SGHVS and CDR2 is FNYEAQ. CDR3 length: 14 amino acids. In nucleotides, the CDR3 is TGTGCCAGCAGCTATGCGACAGGGGGCAACGGCTACACCTTC. Amino acids: CASSYATGGNGYTF.